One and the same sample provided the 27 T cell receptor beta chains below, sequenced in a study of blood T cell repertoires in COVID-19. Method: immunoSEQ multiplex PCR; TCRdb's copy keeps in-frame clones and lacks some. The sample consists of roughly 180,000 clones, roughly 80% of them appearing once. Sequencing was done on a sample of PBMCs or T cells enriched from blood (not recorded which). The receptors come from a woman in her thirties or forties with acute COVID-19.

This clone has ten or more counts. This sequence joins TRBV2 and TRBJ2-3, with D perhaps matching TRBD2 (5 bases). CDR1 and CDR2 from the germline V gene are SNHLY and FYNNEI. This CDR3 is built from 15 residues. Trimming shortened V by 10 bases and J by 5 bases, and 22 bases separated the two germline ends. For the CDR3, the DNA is TGTGCCATAGCCGGCAAGGCGGTAGCGAGAGATACGCAGTATTTT. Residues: CAIAGKAVARDTQYF. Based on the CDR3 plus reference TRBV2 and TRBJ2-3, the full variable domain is EPEVTQTPSHQVTQMGQEVILRCVPISNHLYFYWYRQILGQKVEFLVSFYNNEISEKSEIFDDQFSVERPDGSNFTLKIRSTKLEDSAMYFCAIAGKAVARDTQYFGPGTRLTVL.

The CDR3 protein is CASTYRANYGYTF. The CDR3 DNA reads TGTGCCAGCACTTACAGGGCCAACTATGGCTACACCTTC. The V call is TRBV5-4, the J call TRBJ1-2; D might be TRBD1 (6 bases). CDR1 and CDR2 from the germline V gene are SGHNT and YYREEE (reference sequence). The CDR3 is made up of 13 amino acids. The germline V and J ends were trimmed by 6 bases and 2 bases, with 11 bases remaining between them.

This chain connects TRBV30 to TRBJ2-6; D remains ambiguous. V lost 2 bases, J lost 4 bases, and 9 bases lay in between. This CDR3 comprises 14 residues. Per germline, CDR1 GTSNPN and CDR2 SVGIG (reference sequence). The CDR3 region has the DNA TGTGCCTGGAGTTTTAACAGAGGGGCCAACGTCCTGACTTTC. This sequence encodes CAWSFNRGANVLTF.

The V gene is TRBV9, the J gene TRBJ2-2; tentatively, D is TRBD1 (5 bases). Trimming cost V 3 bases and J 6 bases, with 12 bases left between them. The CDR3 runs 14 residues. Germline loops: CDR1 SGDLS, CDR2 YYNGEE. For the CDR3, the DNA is TGTGCCAGCAGCGCCTACCTAGGGGCCGGGGAGCTGTTTTTT. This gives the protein CASSAYLGAGELFF.

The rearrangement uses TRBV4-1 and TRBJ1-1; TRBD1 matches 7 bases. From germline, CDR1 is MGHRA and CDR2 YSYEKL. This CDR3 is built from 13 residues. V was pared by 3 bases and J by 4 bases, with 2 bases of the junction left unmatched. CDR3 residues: CASSQTGITEAFF. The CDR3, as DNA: TGCGCCAGCAGCCAGACAGGGATCACTGAAGCTTTCTTT.

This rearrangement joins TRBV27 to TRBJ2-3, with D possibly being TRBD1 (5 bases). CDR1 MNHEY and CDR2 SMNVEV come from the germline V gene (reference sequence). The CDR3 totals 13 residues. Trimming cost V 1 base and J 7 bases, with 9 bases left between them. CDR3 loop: CASSLLAGNTQYF. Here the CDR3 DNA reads TGTGCCAGCAGTTTATTAGCAGGGAATACGCAGTATTTT.

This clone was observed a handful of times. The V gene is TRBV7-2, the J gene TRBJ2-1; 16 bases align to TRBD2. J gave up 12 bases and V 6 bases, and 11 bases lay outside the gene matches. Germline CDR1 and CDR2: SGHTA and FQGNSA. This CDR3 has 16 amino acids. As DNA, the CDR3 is TGTGCCAGCAGTCAAATGGGACTAGCGGGAGGGCGGGGGCAGTTCTTC. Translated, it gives CASSQMGLAGGRGQFF.

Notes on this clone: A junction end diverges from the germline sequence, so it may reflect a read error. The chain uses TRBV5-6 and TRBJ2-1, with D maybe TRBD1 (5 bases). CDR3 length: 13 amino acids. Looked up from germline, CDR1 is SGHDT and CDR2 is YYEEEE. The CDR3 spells CASSPPDPISRVF. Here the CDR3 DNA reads TGTGCCAGCAGCCCTCCGGACCCAATATCCAGGGTCTTC.

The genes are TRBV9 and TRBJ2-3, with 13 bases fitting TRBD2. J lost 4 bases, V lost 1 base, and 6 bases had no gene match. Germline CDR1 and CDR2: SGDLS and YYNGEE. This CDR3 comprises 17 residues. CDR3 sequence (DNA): TGTGCCAGCAGCGTACTAGGGACTAGCGGGATAGCAGATACGCAGTATTTT. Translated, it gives CASSVLGTSGIADTQYF.

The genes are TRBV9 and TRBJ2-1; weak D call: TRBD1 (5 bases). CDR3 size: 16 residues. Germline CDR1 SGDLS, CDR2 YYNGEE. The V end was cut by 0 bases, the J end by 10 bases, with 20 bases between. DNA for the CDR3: TGTGCCAGCAGCGTAGGGGGCGCCTCCCAGGGTATGGAGCAGTTCTTC. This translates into CASSVGGASQGMEQFF.

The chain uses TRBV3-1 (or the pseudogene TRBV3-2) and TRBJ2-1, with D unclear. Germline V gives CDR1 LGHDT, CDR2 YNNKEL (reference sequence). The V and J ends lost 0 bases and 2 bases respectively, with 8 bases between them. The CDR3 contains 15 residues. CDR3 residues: CASSQDGDPYNEQFF. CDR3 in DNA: TGTGCCAGCAGCCAAGATGGAGACCCCTACAATGAGCAGTTCTTC.

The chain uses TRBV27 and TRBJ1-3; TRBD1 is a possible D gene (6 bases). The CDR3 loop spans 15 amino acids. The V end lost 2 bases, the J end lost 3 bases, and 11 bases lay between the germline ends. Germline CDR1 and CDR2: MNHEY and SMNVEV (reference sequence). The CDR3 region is CASSLQQGHGNTIYF. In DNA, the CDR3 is TGTGCCAGCAGTTTACAACAGGGTCATGGAAACACCATATATTTT.

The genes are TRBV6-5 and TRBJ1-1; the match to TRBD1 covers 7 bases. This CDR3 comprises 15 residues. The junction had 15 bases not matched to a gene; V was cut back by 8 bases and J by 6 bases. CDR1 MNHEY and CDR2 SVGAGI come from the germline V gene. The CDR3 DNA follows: TGTGCCAGCCTAGCAGGGGGGAGCTGGAGGGCTGAAGCTTTCTTT. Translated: CASLAGGSWRAEAFF.

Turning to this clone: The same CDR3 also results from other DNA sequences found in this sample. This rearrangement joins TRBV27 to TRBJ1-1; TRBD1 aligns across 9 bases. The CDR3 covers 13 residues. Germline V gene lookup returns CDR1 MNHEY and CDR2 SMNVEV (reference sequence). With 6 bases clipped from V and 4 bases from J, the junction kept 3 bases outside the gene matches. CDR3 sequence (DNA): TGTGCCAGCAGGCTGACAGGGGGCACTGAAGCTTTCTTT. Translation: CASRLTGGTEAFF.

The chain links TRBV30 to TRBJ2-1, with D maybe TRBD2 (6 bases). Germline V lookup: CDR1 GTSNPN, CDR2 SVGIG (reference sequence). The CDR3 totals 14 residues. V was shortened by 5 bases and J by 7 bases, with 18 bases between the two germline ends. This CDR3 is CAWLPSGLGNEQFF. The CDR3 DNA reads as TGTGCCTGGCTCCCCAGCGGGTTAGGGAATGAGCAGTTCTTC.

The CDR3 DNA is TGCGCCAGCAGACTCCAGACTAGCTCAGATACGCAGTATTTT. It encodes CASRLQTSSDTQYF. This chain joins TRBV5-1 and TRBJ2-3; 7 bases fit TRBD2. The germline CDR1 and CDR2 sequences are SGHRS and YFSETQ. The CDR3 spans 14 residues. Unmatched junction bases numbered 7, after V lost 5 bases and J lost 4 bases.

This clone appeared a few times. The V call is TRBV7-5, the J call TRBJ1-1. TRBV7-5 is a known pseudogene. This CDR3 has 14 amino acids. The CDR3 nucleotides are TGTGCCAGAAGCTTGATCCACTCGAACACTGAAGCTTTCTTT. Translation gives CARSLIHSNTEAFF.

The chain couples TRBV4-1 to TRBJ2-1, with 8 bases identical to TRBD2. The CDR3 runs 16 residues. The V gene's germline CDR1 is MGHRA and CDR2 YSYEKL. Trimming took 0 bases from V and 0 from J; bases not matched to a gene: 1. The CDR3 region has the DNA TGCGCCAGCAGCCAAGATGCGGGGGGCTCCTACAATGAGCAGTTCTTC. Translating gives CASSQDAGGSYNEQFF.

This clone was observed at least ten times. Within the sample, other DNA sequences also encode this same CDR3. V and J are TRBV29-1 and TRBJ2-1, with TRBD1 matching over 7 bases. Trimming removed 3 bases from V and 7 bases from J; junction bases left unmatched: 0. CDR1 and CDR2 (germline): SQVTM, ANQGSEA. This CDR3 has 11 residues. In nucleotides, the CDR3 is TGCAGCGTTGACAGGGGGAATGAGCAGTTCTTC. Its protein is CSVDRGNEQFF.

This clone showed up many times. Written as DNA, the CDR3 is TGTGCCAGCAGCCCAACGGGACAGGGTTACAATGAGCAGTTCTTC. This gives the protein CASSPTGQGYNEQFF. The genes are TRBV7-3 and TRBJ2-1; TRBD1 agrees at 9 bases. Looked up from germline, CDR1 is SGHTA and CDR2 is FQGTGA. The CDR3 sequence is 15 residues long. J lost 4 bases, V lost 5 bases, and 6 bases had no gene match. The full variable domain, completed using reference TRBV7-3 and TRBJ2-1, is GAGVSQTPSNKVTEKGKYVELRCDPISGHTALYWYRQSLGQGPEFLIYFQGTGAADDSGLPNDRFFAVRPEGSVSTLKIQRTERGDSAVYLCASSPTGQGYNEQFFGPGTRLTVL.

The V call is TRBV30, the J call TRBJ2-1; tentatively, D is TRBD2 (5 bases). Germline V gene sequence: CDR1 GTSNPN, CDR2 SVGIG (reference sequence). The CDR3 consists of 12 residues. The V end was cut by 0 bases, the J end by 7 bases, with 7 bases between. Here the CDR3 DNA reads TGTGCCTGGAGTGTTGTAGCGAATGAGCAGTTCTTC. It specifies CAWSVVANEQFF.

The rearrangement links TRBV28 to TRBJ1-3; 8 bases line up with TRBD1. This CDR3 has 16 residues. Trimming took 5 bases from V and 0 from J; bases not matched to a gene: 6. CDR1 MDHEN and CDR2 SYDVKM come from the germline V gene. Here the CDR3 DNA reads TGTGCCAGCAGTACTCGACAGGGGAGCTCTGGAAACACCATATATTTT. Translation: CASSTRQGSSGNTIYF. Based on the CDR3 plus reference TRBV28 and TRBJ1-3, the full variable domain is DVKVTQSSRYLVKRTGEKVFLECVQDMDHENMFWYRQDPGLGLRLIYFSYDVKMKEKGDIPEGYSVSREKKERFSLILESASTNQTSMYLCASSTRQGSSGNTIYFGEGSWLTVV.

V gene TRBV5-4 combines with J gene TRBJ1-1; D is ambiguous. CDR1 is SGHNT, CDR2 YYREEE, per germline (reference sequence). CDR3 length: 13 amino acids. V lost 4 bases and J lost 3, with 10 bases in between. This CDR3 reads CASSPRTDTEAFF. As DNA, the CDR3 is TGTGCCAGCAGCCCCAGGACTGACACTGAAGCTTTCTTT.

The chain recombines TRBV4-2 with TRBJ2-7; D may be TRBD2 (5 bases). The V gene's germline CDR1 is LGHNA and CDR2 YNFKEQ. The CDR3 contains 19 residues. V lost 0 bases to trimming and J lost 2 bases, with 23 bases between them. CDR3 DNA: TGTGCCAGCAGCCAAGATCTGCGCAGCTCGGGAATCAATACCTACGAGCAGTACTTC. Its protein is CASSQDLRSSGINTYEQYF.

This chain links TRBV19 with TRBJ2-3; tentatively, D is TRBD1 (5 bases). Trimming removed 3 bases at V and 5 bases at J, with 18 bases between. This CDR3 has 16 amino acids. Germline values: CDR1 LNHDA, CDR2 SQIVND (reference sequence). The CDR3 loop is CASSMGGAGSGDTQYF. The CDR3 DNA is TGTGCCAGTAGTATGGGCGGAGCAGGGTCAGGAGATACGCAGTATTTT.

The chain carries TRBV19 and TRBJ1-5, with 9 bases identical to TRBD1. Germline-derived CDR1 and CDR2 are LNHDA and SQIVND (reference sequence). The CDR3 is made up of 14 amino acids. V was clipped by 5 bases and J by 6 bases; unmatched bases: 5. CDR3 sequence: CASSADRGGQPQHF. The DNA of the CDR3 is TGTGCCAGTAGTGCGGACAGGGGCGGTCAGCCCCAGCATTTT. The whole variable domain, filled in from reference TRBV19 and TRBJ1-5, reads DGGITQSPKYLFRKEGQNVTLSCEQNLNHDAMYWYRQDPGQGLRLIYYSQIVNDFQKGDIAEGYSVSREKKESFPLTVTSAQKNPTAFYLCASSADRGGQPQHFGDGTRLSIL.

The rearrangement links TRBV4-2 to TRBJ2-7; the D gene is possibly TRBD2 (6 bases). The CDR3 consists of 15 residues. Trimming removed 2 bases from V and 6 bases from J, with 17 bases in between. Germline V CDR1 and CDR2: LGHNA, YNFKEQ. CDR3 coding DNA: TGTGCCAGCAGCCAATCAGGAGGGCCCATCTCCGAGCAGTACTTC. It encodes CASSQSGGPISEQYF.